The clone carrying this T cell receptor beta chain was counted many times. Germline V gene lookup returns CDR1 MNHEY and CDR2 SVGEGT. This CDR3 has 15 residues. V gave up 2 bases and J gave up 2 bases, with 10 bases separating them. RNA served as the template for amplifying TCR beta CDR3 regions. Investigators did first-round RT-PCR with HTBI primers, then second-round multiplex PCR. One entry per CDR3 protein results from TCRdb running MiXCR on the multiplex PCR reads. The sample contains 300,000 to 450,000 distinct CDR3 sequences, about a sixth of which appear only once. This sample was included in a study of Graves' ophthalmopathy and Graves' hyperthyroidism. In the study overall: The blood sample was drawn at first diagnosis and before any treatment.

The authors defined stable hyperthyroidism as no ophthalmopathy within 18 months of follow-up. Sampling over 7.5 ml of fresh peripheral blood provided the PBMCs. The V and J genes are TRBV6-2 or TRBV6-3 and TRBJ1-5, with no clear D. The sequence was obtained from an adult woman with stable Graves' hyperthyroidism. Sample: peripheral blood. CDR3 loop: CASSYEGRGNQPQHF. For the CDR3, the DNA is TGTGCCAGCAGTTACGAAGGACGTGGCAATCAGCCCCAGCATTTT.